A single sample gave rise to the 24 T cell receptor beta chains below, sequenced in a study of neoadjuvant anti-PD-1 for oral cavity cancer. Specified time point: after neoadjuvant nivolumab, at surgical resection. Profiling relied on immunoSEQ multiplex PCR, and the TCRdb table lists in-frame clones only, not all of them. The profile shows about 14,000 clones, around 70% of them singletons. The starting material was PBMCs, obtained after nivolumab (anti-PD-1) treatment. The receptors were sampled from a person aged 35-80 years with oral cavity squamous cell carcinoma.

The chain combines TRBV6-5 with TRBJ1-2, with TRBD1 matching over 7 bases. J gave up 2 bases and V 8 bases, and 11 bases lay outside the gene matches. This CDR3 comprises 15 residues. The germline V gene has CDR1 MNHEY and CDR2 SVGAGI. Here the CDR3 DNA reads TGTGCCAGCGGAACCTACAGGGGACGAAACTATGGCTACACCTTC. Translated, it gives CASGTYRGRNYGYTF.

The chain links TRBV7-2 to TRBJ1-2; D not resolved. Trimming shortened V by 5 bases and J by 1 base, and 5 bases separated the two germline ends. The length of the CDR3 is 12 residues. CDR1 is SGHTA, CDR2 FQGNSA, per germline. The CDR3 DNA reads as TGTGCCAGCAGCCCCCATAACTATGGCTACACCTTC. Amino acids: CASSPHNYGYTF.

The J gene is TRBJ2-1, the V gene TRBV11-2; 7 nucleotides align to TRBD1. Germline V lookup: CDR1 SGHAT, CDR2 FQNNGV. The trim removed 3 bases at V and 8 bases at J, leaving 7 bases unmatched. CDR3 size: 14 residues. DNA of the CDR3: TGTGCCAGCAGCTTGAGGGGGCTGGGTCATGAGCAGTTCTTC. Translated: CASSLRGLGHEQFF.

The chain links TRBV7-3 to TRBJ2-1; 8 bases are a match to TRBD1. CDR1 is SGHTA and CDR2 is FQGTGA in the germline V gene. This CDR3 contains 15 residues. V was clipped by 5 bases and J by 4 bases; unmatched bases: 7. The CDR3 loop is CASSQGASAYNEQFF. CDR3 bases: TGTGCCAGCAGCCAGGGGGCTAGCGCTTACAATGAGCAGTTCTTC.

This chain uses TRBV6-4 with TRBJ2-1, with TRBD1 matching over 7 bases. Germline V gives CDR1 MRHNA, CDR2 SNTAGT. The CDR3 length is 16 residues. Trimming at V came to 0 bases and at J to 9 bases, leaving 11 bases not matched to a gene. CDR3 coding DNA: TGTGCCAGCAGTGACTCCGACAGGGCCGCGGTTCCTGAGCAGTTCTTC. It specifies CASSDSDRAAVPEQFF.

V usage is TRBV30 and J usage is TRBJ2-1, with D possibly matching TRBD2 (6 bases). In germline, CDR1 is GTSNPN, CDR2 SVGIG (reference sequence). Trimming took 3 bases from V and 14 from J, leaving 17 bases between them. This CDR3 comprises 12 residues. CDR3: CAWRPSGRDEFF. CDR3 DNA: TGTGCCTGGAGGCCCTCGGGGCGGGACGAGTTCTTC.

The genes are TRBV5-5 and TRBJ1-5; D is uncertain. CDR3 size: 15 residues. Deletions cut 0 bases from V and 0 bases from J, with 7 bases between. The germline V gene encodes CDR1 SGHKS and CDR2 YYEKEE (reference sequence). DNA for the CDR3: TGTGCCAGCAGCTTGGGGAGCTATAGCAATCAGCCCCAGCATTTT. This sequence encodes CASSLGSYSNQPQHF.

This rearrangement joins TRBV7-2 to TRBJ1-5; a possible D gene is TRBD1 (5 bases). Per the germline V gene, CDR1 is SGHTA and CDR2 is FQGNSA. Trimming pared 4 bases from V and 3 bases from J, leaving 10 bases between. The CDR3 totals 14 residues. CDR3 loop: CASSWGVNNQPQHF. As DNA, the CDR3 is TGTGCCAGCAGCTGGGGGGTAAACAATCAGCCCCAGCATTTT.

V gene TRBV30 combines with J gene TRBJ2-7; 8 nucleotides match TRBD1. This CDR3 has 12 residues. V was clipped by 1 base and J by 9 bases; unmatched bases: 5. Germline CDR1 is GTSNPN and CDR2 is SVGIG (reference sequence). CDR3 protein: CAWSGQGYGQYF. In DNA, the CDR3 is TGTGCCTGGAGTGGACAGGGGTATGGGCAGTACTTC.

The chain couples TRBV9 to TRBJ1-1, with unresolved D. The CDR3 totals 14 residues. The germline V and J ends were trimmed by 0 bases and 4 bases, with 10 bases remaining between them. Germline V gene data show CDR1 as SGDLS and CDR2 as YYNGEE. In DNA, the CDR3 is TGTGCCAGCAGCGTAGTTGGGGAGATCACTGAAGCTTTCTTT. Translated: CASSVVGEITEAFF.

V is TRBV27 and J is TRBJ2-7; D call uncertain. V dropped 0 bases and J dropped 3 bases, with 15 bases sitting between them. The length of the CDR3 is 16 residues. The V gene's germline CDR1 is MNHEY and CDR2 SMNVEV (reference sequence). This CDR3 reads CASSLSSRTTGYEQYF. CDR3 DNA: TGTGCCAGCAGTTTATCATCGCGAACGACGGGCTACGAGCAGTACTTC.

The table lists this clone with a few counts. The V call is TRBV5-1, the J call TRBJ2-2; 9 nucleotides match TRBD1. The CDR3 totals 16 residues. Germline V gene lookup returns CDR1 SGHRS and CDR2 YFSETQ. The V gene end was trimmed by 4 bases and the J gene end by 7 bases; junction bases not matched to a gene: 11. As DNA, the CDR3 is TGCGCCAGCAGCGCCGGGACAGGGATCTCCGGCGGGGAGCTGTTTTTT. Protein product: CASSAGTGISGGELFF.

This clone was observed a handful of times. The chain employs TRBV7-2 and TRBJ2-7; the D gene is possibly TRBD1 (5 bases). Trimming left V 5 bases short and J 3 bases short, with 11 bases between. This CDR3 contains 13 residues. CDR1 is SGHTA and CDR2 is FQGNSA in the germline V gene. The CDR3 reads CASSPRQGYEQYF. In nucleotides, the CDR3 is TGTGCCAGCAGCCCGCGTCAGGGCTACGAGCAGTACTTC. The whole variable domain, remainder taken from reference TRBV7-2 and TRBJ2-7, is GAGVSQSPSNKVTEKGKDVELRCDPISGHTALYWYRQSLGQGLEFLIYFQGNSAPDKSGLPSDRFSAERTGGSVSTLTIQRTQQEDSAVYLCASSPRQGYEQYFGPGTRLTVT.

CDR3 region: CASSFGTGGTNEKLFF. DNA for the CDR3: TGTGCCAGCAGCTTCGGGACAGGGGGAACTAATGAAAAACTGTTTTTT. The V call is TRBV11-2, the J call TRBJ1-4; 11 bases are a match to TRBD1. This CDR3 has 16 amino acids. The junction had 1 base not matched to a gene; V was cut back by 3 bases and J by 1 base. Germline assignment: CDR1 SGHAT and CDR2 FQNNGV. The variable domain in full, with the rest retrieved from reference TRBV11-2 and TRBJ1-4, is EAGVAQSPRYKIIEKRQSVAFWCNPISGHATLYWYQQILGQGPKLLIQFQNNGVVDDSQLPKDRFSAERLKGVDSTLKIQPAKLEDSAVYLCASSFGTGGTNEKLFFGSGTQLSVL.

This chain connects TRBV5-1 to TRBJ1-2; D is unclear. From germline, CDR1 is SGHRS and CDR2 YFSETQ. The V gene lost 0 bases and the J gene lost 8 bases, with 14 bases spanning the gap. The CDR3 runs 14 residues. DNA of the CDR3: TGCGCCAGCAGCTTGGGATCCGCAGGCCGGGGCTACACCTTC. Encoded protein: CASSLGSAGRGYTF.

This sequence joins TRBV14 and TRBJ1-3, with 8 positions matching TRBD1. Unmatched junction bases numbered 5, after V lost 4 bases and J lost 3 bases. CDR1 is SGHDN and CDR2 is FVKESK in the germline V gene. CDR3 length: 15 residues. CDR3 region: CASSPAGGIGNTIYF. The CDR3 region has the DNA TGTGCCAGCAGCCCTGCAGGGGGCATTGGAAACACCATATATTTT.

The chain couples TRBV6-1 to TRBJ1-1; D is perhaps TRBD1 (6 bases). The CDR3 spans 13 residues. V was clipped by 6 bases and J by 5 bases, with 13 bases between them. Looked up from germline, CDR1 is MNHNS and CDR2 is SASEGT. The CDR3 spells CASRRTGMTEAFF. CDR3 sequence (DNA): TGTGCCAGCAGGCGTACAGGGATGACTGAAGCTTTCTTT.

The V gene is TRBV5-6, the J gene TRBJ2-7; 8 bases map to TRBD1. Germline CDR1 reads SGHDT; CDR2 reads YYEEEE. J was trimmed by 3 bases and V by 5 bases; bases with no gene match: 7. This CDR3 is built from 14 residues. The CDR3 loop is CASSAGGGRYEQYF. CDR3 nucleotides: TGTGCCAGCAGTGCAGGGGGCGGTCGCTACGAGCAGTACTTC.

The CDR3 region has the DNA TGTGCCAGCAGTTACGGACAGGGCGGGAAGGTGAACACTGAAGCTTTCTTT. This translates into CASSYGQGGKVNTEAFF. V and J are TRBV28 and TRBJ1-1; 8 nucleotides align to TRBD1. CDR1 MDHEN and CDR2 SYDVKM come from the germline V gene. The CDR3 contains 17 residues. V lost 4 bases, J lost 0 bases, and 10 bases stayed unmatched.

This clone turned up a few times. The chain uses TRBV27 and TRBJ2-6, with 7 nucleotides matching TRBD1. Germline CDR1 MNHEY, CDR2 SMNVEV (reference sequence). CDR3 size: 16 residues. Unmatched junction bases numbered 10, after V lost 9 bases and J lost 2 bases. CDR3 DNA: TGTGCCAGTTCCTCGACAGGGACAACTGGGGCCAACGTCCTGACTTTC. This codes for CASSSTGTTGANVLTF.

The chain carries TRBV9 and TRBJ2-1; TRBD2 is a possible D gene (6 bases). From germline, CDR1 is SGDLS and CDR2 YYNGEE. V lost 0 bases, J lost 9 bases, and 10 bases lay in between. The CDR3 spans 13 residues. This CDR3 reads CASSVVGGAEQFF. In DNA, the CDR3 is TGTGCCAGCAGCGTAGTCGGCGGGGCTGAGCAGTTCTTC. Full variable domain (remainder filled in from reference TRBV9 and TRBJ2-1): DSGVTQTPKHLITATGQRVTLRCSPRSGDLSVYWYQQSLDQGLQFLIQYYNGEERAKGNILERFSAQQFPDLHSELNLSSLELGDSALYFCASSVVGGAEQFFGPGTRLTVL.

The chain employs TRBV30 and TRBJ1-2, with 10 positions matching TRBD1. The CDR3 length is 15 residues. The V and J ends lost 1 base and 7 bases, in that order; junction bases with no gene match: 9. The germline CDR1 and CDR2 sequences are GTSNPN and SVGIG (reference sequence). CDR3 bases: TGTGCCTGGAGTGAGAGGTGGACAGGGGGTAGTGGCTACACCTTC. Its protein product is CAWSERWTGGSGYTF.

This chain connects TRBV19 to TRBJ1-3; 9 bases are shared with TRBD1. The germline V gene has CDR1 LNHDA and CDR2 SQIVND (reference sequence). J lost 0 bases, V lost 5 bases, and 5 bases had no gene match. This CDR3 comprises 16 residues. The CDR3 here is CASSYRDRASGNTIYF. CDR3 bases: TGTGCCAGTAGTTACCGGGACAGGGCCTCTGGAAACACCATATATTTT. Full variable domain (outside the CDR3, taken from reference TRBV19 and TRBJ1-3): DGGITQSPKYLFRKEGQNVTLSCEQNLNHDAMYWYRQDPGQGLRLIYYSQIVNDFQKGDIAEGYSVSREKKESFPLTVTSAQKNPTAFYLCASSYRDRASGNTIYFGEGSWLTVV.

This chain joins TRBV6-4 and TRBJ2-3, with 12 nucleotides matching TRBD2. V was clipped by 6 bases and J by 1 base; unmatched bases: 5. CDR3 length equals 16 residues. From germline, CDR1 is MRHNA and CDR2 SNTAGT. CDR3 bases: TGTGCCAGCAGGGGAAGACTAGCGGGAGGCACAGATACGCAGTATTTT. It codes for CASRGRLAGGTDTQYF.